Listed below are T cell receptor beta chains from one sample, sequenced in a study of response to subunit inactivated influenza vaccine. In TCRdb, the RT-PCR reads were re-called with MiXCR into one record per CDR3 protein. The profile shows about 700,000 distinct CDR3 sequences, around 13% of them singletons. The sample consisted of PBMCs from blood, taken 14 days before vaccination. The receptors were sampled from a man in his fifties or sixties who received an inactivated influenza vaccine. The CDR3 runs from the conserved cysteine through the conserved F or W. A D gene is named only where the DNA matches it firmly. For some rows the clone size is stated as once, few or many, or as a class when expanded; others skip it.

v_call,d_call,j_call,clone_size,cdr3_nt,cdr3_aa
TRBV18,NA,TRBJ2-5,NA,TGTGCCAGCTCACCCGGGACATTTATGGGCTTGGAGACCCAGTACTTC,CASSPGTFMGLETQYF
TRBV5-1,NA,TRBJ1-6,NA,TGCGCCAGCAGCACCGGGAATAATAATTCACCCCTCCACTTT,CASSTGNNNSPLHF
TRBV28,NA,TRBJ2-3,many,TGTGCCAGCAGTTTTGGGGTTAGCACAGATACGCAGTATTTT,CASSFGVSTDTQYF
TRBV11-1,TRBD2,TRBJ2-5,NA,TGTGCCAGCAGCTTAATTTTGGCTAGCGGGGGCCAGAGGGAGACCCAGTACTTC,CASSLILASGGQRETQYF
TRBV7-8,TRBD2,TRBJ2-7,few,TGTGCCAGCAGCATAACCACGGGGGGGAACGTCTACGAGCAGTACTTC,CASSITTGGNVYEQYF
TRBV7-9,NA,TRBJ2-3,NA,TGTGCCAGCAGCTGGGAGGCATTCTCAGATACGCAGTATTTT,CASSWEAFSDTQYF
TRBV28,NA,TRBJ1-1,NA,TGTGCCAGCAGTAATTATTTGACTGAAGCTTTCTTT,CASSNYLTEAFF
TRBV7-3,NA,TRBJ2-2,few,TGTGCCAGCAGCGCGCACAGGAACACCGGGGAGCTGTTTTTT,CASSAHRNTGELFF
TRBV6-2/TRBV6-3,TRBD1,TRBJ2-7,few,TGTGCCAGCAGTTACCTTGGCAGGGGACAGTACGAGCAGTACTTC,CASSYLGRGQYEQYF
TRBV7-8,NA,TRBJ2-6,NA,TGTGCCAGCAGCTTAGTTGGTGGAAGATCTGGGGCCAACGTCCTGACTTTC,CASSLVGGRSGANVLTF
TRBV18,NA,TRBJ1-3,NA,TGTGCCAGCTCACCTTTGACAGGATCTGGAAACACCATATATTTT,CASSPLTGSGNTIYF
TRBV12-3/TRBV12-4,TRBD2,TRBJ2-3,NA,TGTGCCAGCAGTTTACGAATAGGGTTAGCGGGAACGGATACGCAGTATTTT,CASSLRIGLAGTDTQYF
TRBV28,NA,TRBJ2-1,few,TGTGCCAGCAGTTCTTTCGGACAGAACTACAATGAGCAGTTCTTC,CASSSFGQNYNEQFF
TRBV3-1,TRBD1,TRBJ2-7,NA,TGTGCCAGCAGCCCTCGACAGGGAACCGAGCAGTACTTC,CASSPRQGTEQYF
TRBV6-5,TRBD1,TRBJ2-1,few,TGTGCCAGCAGTTGGGGACAGGCAGACAATGAGCAGTTCTTC,CASSWGQADNEQFF